These T cell receptor beta chains were read from a single sample in a study of blood T cells in healthy people across ages. TCRdb itself ran the 5' RACE reads through MiXCR, one entry per CDR3 protein. The table has some 1.5 million distinct CDR3 sequences, about 28% seen once. The sequencing input was blood. The receptors here all came from a woman aged 25 to 39 in good health. CDR3s include the opening cysteine and the closing phenylalanine or tryptophan. The D gene is left open where the match is weak. Clone size is stated in some rows and not others, as once, few, many or a class when expanded.

J: TRBJ2-1
D: TRBD2
size: NA
V: TRBV10-3
DNA: TGTGCCATCAGCATAGCGGGAGGCTCCAATGAGCAGTTCTTC
CDR3: CAISIAGGSNEQFF

J: TRBJ2-3
D: TRBD2
size: few
V: TRBV6-5
DNA: TGTGCCAGCAGTTACTCTTCCAGCGGGGGGGGAGATACGCAGTATTTT
CDR3: CASSYSSSGGGDTQYF

J: TRBJ2-3
D: TRBD1
size: once
V: TRBV28
DNA: TGTGTCAGCAGTTCCAGGATCGGGACAGGGGCGGCAGATACGCAGTATTTT
CDR3: CVSSSRIGTGAADTQYF

J: TRBJ1-5
D: TRBD1
size: NA
V: TRBV7-2
DNA: TGTACCAGCAGCTCTGCTGGACAGGTTCATCGGCCCCAGCATTTT
CDR3: CTSSSAGQVHRPQHF

J: TRBJ1-5
D: NA
size: NA
V: TRBV12-3/TRBV12-4
DNA: TGTGCCAGCAGTACTTCAGGGGAACGCAATCAGCCCCAGCATTTT
CDR3: CASSTSGERNQPQHF

J: TRBJ2-3
D: NA
size: few
V: TRBV9
DNA: TGTGCCAGCAGCGCTTGGGACATCGGATTGGCAGATACGCAGTATTTT
CDR3: CASSAWDIGLADTQYF

J: TRBJ2-7
D: NA
size: many
V: TRBV6-2/TRBV6-3
DNA: TGTGCCAGCAGTGTCACGCGGGAGCAGTACTTC
CDR3: CASSVTREQYF

J: TRBJ1-2
D: NA
size: NA
V: TRBV28
DNA: TGTGCCAGCACTGAGGGGCCTTTAAACACCTTC
CDR3: CASTEGPLNTF

J: TRBJ2-3
D: NA
size: NA
V: TRBV7-2
DNA: TGTGCCAGCAGTTCCGAGAATGGGAGCACAGATACGCAGTATTTT
CDR3: CASSSENGSTDTQYF

J: TRBJ1-3
D: TRBD1
size: NA
V: TRBV12-3/TRBV12-4
DNA: TGTGCCAGCAGTCCGCCAAGGGACAGGGTATGGGACACCATATATTTT
CDR3: CASSPPRDRVWDTIYF

J: TRBJ2-7
D: NA
size: many
V: TRBV5-1
DNA: TGCGCCAGCAGCTTCGTTCAAGAGGGTCCCTACGAGCAGTACTTC
CDR3: CASSFVQEGPYEQYF

J: TRBJ2-1
D: TRBD2
size: few
V: TRBV24-1
DNA: TGTGCCACCTCGAGGACTAGCGGGGGCCCGCAGTTCTTC
CDR3: CATSRTSGGPQFF

J: TRBJ2-1
D: NA
size: many
V: TRBV15
DNA: TGTGCCACCAGCAGAGTTGCACGAGAGCAGTTCTTC
CDR3: CATSRVAREQFF

J: TRBJ2-3
D: NA
size: few
V: TRBV5-1
DNA: TGCGCCAGCAGGTGGGACCGCACAGATACGCAGTATTTT
CDR3: CASRWDRTDTQYF

J: TRBJ1-5
D: TRBD1
size: many
V: TRBV12-3/TRBV12-4
DNA: TGTGCCAGCAGTTTGTGGGGACAGAATCAGCCCCAGCATTTT
CDR3: CASSLWGQNQPQHF

J: TRBJ1-2
D: NA
size: NA
V: TRBV4-3
DNA: TGCGCCAGCAGCCAGCGGGAAAACATCGGGACGTTTTATGGCTACACCTTC
CDR3: CASSQRENIGTFYGYTF

J: TRBJ1-2
D: TRBD1
size: NA
V: TRBV19
DNA: TGTGCCAGTAGTATGCAGGGGGCAAGTTCTAATGGCTACACCTTC
CDR3: CASSMQGASSNGYTF

J: TRBJ2-7
D: TRBD2
size: NA
V: TRBV5-1
DNA: TGCGCCAGCACGAAACTAGCGGGGCCCTACGAGCAGTACTTC
CDR3: CASTKLAGPYEQYF

J: TRBJ1-2
D: NA
size: many
V: TRBV29-1
DNA: TGCAGCGTTGAAGATCGAGTCAGGGGCTATGGCTACACCTTC
CDR3: CSVEDRVRGYGYTF

J: TRBJ1-5
D: NA
size: NA
V: TRBV12-3/TRBV12-4
DNA: TGTGCCAGCAGTTTGACGGGGGCAGGACAGCCCCAGCATTTT
CDR3: CASSLTGAGQPQHF

J: TRBJ2-3
D: TRBD2
size: NA
V: TRBV24-1
DNA: TGTGCCACCAGTGATGAGACTAGCGGGAGCACAGATACGCAGTATTTT
CDR3: CATSDETSGSTDTQYF

J: TRBJ2-3
D: NA
size: NA
V: TRBV4-1
DNA: TGCGCCAGCAGCCAAGAATCGGGCCCCGATACGCAGTATTTT
CDR3: CASSQESGPDTQYF

J: TRBJ2-7
D: NA
size: many
V: TRBV5-1
DNA: TGTGCCAGCAGTTTAGGAGGGAGCTCCTACGAGCAGTACTTC
CDR3: CASSLGGSSYEQYF

J: TRBJ2-1
D: NA
size: NA
V: TRBV2
DNA: TGTGCCAGCAGTGATACGTGGAATGAGCAGTTCTTC
CDR3: CASSDTWNEQFF

J: TRBJ2-1
D: NA
size: few
V: TRBV29-1
DNA: TGCAGCGTTGAATCCCCGGACGGATATCAAGAGACCCAGTTCTTC
CDR3: CSVESPDGYQETQFF

J: TRBJ2-7
D: TRBD1
size: NA
V: TRBV6-6
DNA: TGTGCCAGCAGTTACTCGCCGACAGGGGGCCCGTACGAGCAGTACTTC
CDR3: CASSYSPTGGPYEQYF

J: TRBJ1-3
D: NA
size: NA
V: TRBV10-3
DNA: TGTGCCATCAGCCCTTTGGCTTCTGGAAACACCATATATTTT
CDR3: CAISPLASGNTIYF

J: TRBJ2-1
D: TRBD2
size: once
V: TRBV6-2/TRBV6-3
DNA: TGTGCCAGCAGTCGACCTTCATGGGGGACTAGCGGGAGGGCCGGCGAGCAGTTCTTC
CDR3: CASSRPSWGTSGRAGEQFF

J: TRBJ1-6
D: NA
size: NA
V: TRBV20-1
DNA: TGCAGTGCTAGAGATGTAGATTCACCCCTCCACTTT
CDR3: CSARDVDSPLHF

J: TRBJ2-5
D: TRBD2
size: NA
V: TRBV5-1
DNA: TGCGCCAGCAGCTTGGATTCGGGCGGGAGCGGGAAGACCCAGTACTTC
CDR3: CASSLDSGGSGKTQYF

J: TRBJ1-1
D: NA
size: NA
V: TRBV12-3/TRBV12-4
DNA: TGTGCCAGCCCTATGGGCGAGACTGAAGCTTTCTTT
CDR3: CASPMGETEAFF

J: TRBJ1-2
D: NA
size: few
V: TRBV20-1
DNA: TGCAGTGCTAGGGGGGCAGGGTTATCTTATGGCTACACCTTC
CDR3: CSARGAGLSYGYTF

J: TRBJ1-1
D: TRBD1
size: few
V: TRBV29-1
DNA: TGCAGCGTTAGGGACAGTACGACTGAAGCTTTCTTT
CDR3: CSVRDSTTEAFF

J: TRBJ2-4
D: TRBD2
size: NA
V: TRBV12-3/TRBV12-4
DNA: TGTGCCAGCAGTTTTAGGACTAGCGGAGCCAAAAACATTCAGTACTTC
CDR3: CASSFRTSGAKNIQYF

J: TRBJ2-7
D: TRBD1
size: few
V: TRBV7-9
DNA: TGTGCCAGCAGACGACAGGGCTACTACGAGCAGTACTTC
CDR3: CASRRQGYYEQYF

J: TRBJ2-1
D: NA
size: NA
V: TRBV7-9
DNA: TGTGCCAGCGGGGTAGCGAACAATGAGCAGTTCTTC
CDR3: CASGVANNEQFF

J: TRBJ1-2
D: TRBD1
size: NA
V: TRBV13
DNA: TGTGCCAGCAGCCAACAGGGGAAAACTAACTATGACTACACCTTC
CDR3: CASSQQGKTNYDYTF

J: TRBJ1-2
D: NA
size: NA
V: TRBV4-2
DNA: TGTGCCAGCAGCCTGGGTCACGACATCGGGACACGGGGCTACACCTTC
CDR3: CASSLGHDIGTRGYTF

J: TRBJ2-7
D: NA
size: NA
V: TRBV21-1
DNA: TGTGCCAGCAGCAAAGAAGTGACGACTAGCGGGAGGGCCCTCGCCTACTACGAGCAGGACTTC
CDR3: CASSKEVTTSGRALAYYEQDF

J: TRBJ2-1
D: TRBD1
size: NA
V: TRBV5-1
DNA: TGCGCCAGCAGCTGGGACAGGGGTCTGGCTGAGCAGTTCTTC
CDR3: CASSWDRGLAEQFF

J: TRBJ2-1
D: NA
size: NA
V: TRBV7-9
DNA: TGTGCCAGCGGGTACGGGACTCGCCTCAGTGAGCAGTTCTTC
CDR3: CASGYGTRLSEQFF

J: TRBJ2-1
D: TRBD2
size: NA
V: TRBV7-8
DNA: TGTGCCAGCAGCGCACCGGGACTAGTCTACAATGAGCAGTTCTTC
CDR3: CASSAPGLVYNEQFF

J: TRBJ1-5
D: TRBD1
size: few
V: TRBV20-1
DNA: TGCAGTGCTAGTATGGACAGGGGTAATCAGCCCCAGCATTTT
CDR3: CSASMDRGNQPQHF

J: TRBJ1-1
D: NA
size: NA
V: TRBV7-2
DNA: TGTGCCAGCAGCTTGGGACTGGCGAGCACTGAAGCTTTCTTT
CDR3: CASSLGLASTEAFF

J: TRBJ2-1
D: NA
size: many
V: TRBV20-1
DNA: TGCAGTGCGCCTTTGAGGGGGGACCCTCTCAATGAGCAGTTCTTC
CDR3: CSAPLRGDPLNEQFF

J: TRBJ2-7
D: TRBD1
size: many
V: TRBV5-1
DNA: TGCGCCAGCAGGGACGGGACAGGAAAAGACGAGCAGTACTTC
CDR3: CASRDGTGKDEQYF

J: TRBJ2-5
D: NA
size: few
V: TRBV4-1
DNA: TGCGCCAGCAGCCAAGATTGGGCGGCTAGGGGGACCCAGTACTTC
CDR3: CASSQDWAARGTQYF

J: TRBJ1-1
D: NA
size: few
V: TRBV12-3/TRBV12-4
DNA: TGTGCCAGCAGTTTCGGGATTAACACTGAAGCTTTCTTT
CDR3: CASSFGINTEAFF

J: TRBJ2-1
D: NA
size: NA
V: TRBV6-2/TRBV6-3
DNA: TGTGCCAGCAAATCATTCCCCGCTAATGAGCAGTTCTTC
CDR3: CASKSFPANEQFF

J: TRBJ2-6
D: TRBD2
size: many
V: TRBV20-1
DNA: TGCAGTGCTACCAAGGGACTAGCGGGAGGTAGTGTTTCCGGGGCCAACGTCCTGACTTTC
CDR3: CSATKGLAGGSVSGANVLTF

J: TRBJ2-3
D: NA
size: few
V: TRBV29-1
DNA: TGCAGCGGCGGACTCACAGATACGCAGTATTTT
CDR3: CSGGLTDTQYF

J: TRBJ1-1
D: NA
size: NA
V: TRBV7-9
DNA: TGTGCCAGCAGCTTAGATCCCCAGGGCAGGAACACTGAAGCTTTCTTT
CDR3: CASSLDPQGRNTEAFF

J: TRBJ2-7
D: TRBD1
size: few
V: TRBV13
DNA: TGTGCCAGCAGCGACCGGGACAGGGGATCCTACGAGCAGTACTTC
CDR3: CASSDRDRGSYEQYF